This TCR beta chain appears in the sequencing data of a study of CD8 T cells in ankylosing spondylitis (dated 2017 in TCRdb). Regarding the complete study: The study profiled T cell receptor beta repertoires in healthy donors and ankylosing spondylitis patients to find disease-linked TCR variants. In total, the full study cohort was made up of 108 healthy donors and more than 20 ankylosing spondylitis patients. Peripheral blood was sampled, and synovial fluid was additionally collected from ankylosing spondylitis patients. What the authors observed across the whole study: In peripheral blood, the disease-linked clones were found at relatively low frequencies and had a CD8+ phenotype. Significant enrichment of the disease-linked clones was reported in matched synovial fluid samples from ankylosing spondylitis patients. A TCR beta motif of about 8 highly homologous amino acid variants appeared characteristic of blood from ankylosing spondylitis patients. Some TCR beta motif variants had previously been reported in synovial fluid and blood of reactive arthritis patients, which suggested common disease-initiation mechanisms.

For sequencing, an Illumina HiSeq 2500 was employed. Quantitative 5'-RACE with molecular barcodes was used to prepare TCR beta libraries. For the original study's pipeline: A new computational method, built on a probabilistic model of VDJ rearrangement, was used to identify disease-linked TCR variants. TCRdb ran its own pipeline on the public reads, namely fastp trimming at Q25 and MiXCR clone calling, and kept in-frame beta chains. Each CDR3 protein appears once, grouped with its most common genes and DNA. TCRdb's processing, not the study's, gives the V and J calls here. The sample table shows fewer than 500,000 distinct CDR3 sequences, and roughly 25% are seen once. The ten largest clones add up to 0.89% of the sample. This clonotype was found many times. Its antigen is currently not known. No per-base quality is available; no much larger clone lies one base away. The specimen was blood, either unsorted or a sorted T cell fraction (not recorded which). This clonotype originated in a male donor with ankylosing spondylitis.

This receptor has the CDR3 CAISTAVNEKLFF. The DNA sequence is as follows: TGTGCCATCAGCACAGCAGTTAATGAAAAACTGTTTTTT. This chain is built from TRBV10-3 and TRBJ1-4; the D gene remains uncertain. The cysteine opens and the phenylalanine closes a CDR3 of 13 amino acids. The retained sequence is limited to the CDR3, 39 bases, with the frame set at the first base. V gives up 6 bases and J gives up 4 bases, and the segment between their germline ends measures 9 bases. As encoded in the germline V gene, CDR1 is ENHRY while CDR2 is SYGVKD.